The sequence of this TCR beta chain was determined in a study of blood T cell repertoires in COVID-19. Study context: Acute and convalescent COVID-19 specimens originated in the United States, Italy and Spain. T cells, B-cell-depleted T cells, or PBMCs provided the cDNA or gDNA that served as material.

In the original analysis: The assay estimated nucleated cells by amplifying reference gene primers. Assay: immunoSEQ multiplex PCR; the TCRdb copy retains only in-frame clones and omits some. V and J calls and clone size follow that table, whereas D and trimming were derived from the DNA. This sample has fewer than 300,000 clones, with roughly 85% found just once. The study assigned cohorts using participant-reported clinical history. This CDR3 has 14 residues. Trimming pared 6 bases from V and 1 base from J, leaving 10 bases between. Looked up from germline, CDR1 is ENHRY and CDR2 is SYGVKD. This chain links TRBV10-3 with TRBJ1-3; tentative D call: TRBD1 (6 bases). The sequencing input was PBMCs or T cells enriched from blood (not recorded which). This receptor was obtained from a middle-aged man who had been exposed to COVID-19. This CDR3 reads CAISAGTSGNTIYF. The CDR3 bases are TGTGCCATCAGCGCCGGGACATCTGGAAACACCATATATTTT.